This T cell receptor (beta chain) was captured by sequencing in a study of T-cell reconstitution after alpha-beta-depleted transplantation in children. This clonotype appeared a few times. The germline gives CDR1 MDHEN, CDR2 SYDVKM. Trimming at V came to 8 bases and at J to 3 bases, leaving 6 bases not matched to a gene. The CDR3 covers 17 residues. Preparation of the TCRbeta library was carried out with unique molecular identifiers. TCRdb independently ran MiXCR on the PCR reads; one entry per CDR3 protein. Found here are roughly 610,000 distinct CDR3 sequences, under 12% of them singletons; the top ten hold about 4%.

The source was PBMCs from the stem cell graft donor, collected from the stem cell graft. This chain connects TRBV28 to TRBJ2-6; 14 nucleotides match TRBD2. This receptor was taken from a human donor who donated a stem cell graft to a child with acute myeloid leukemia. The CDR3 reads CASAQGLAGGGANVLTF. The CDR3 nucleotides are TGTGCCAGCGCCCAAGGACTAGCGGGAGGTGGGGCCAACGTCCTGACTTTC.